These 20 T cell receptor beta chains share one sample of origin, sequenced in a study of human T cells and chemical hapten exposure. Time point noted: pre-sensitization, week 0. Described treatment: therapeutic diphenylcyclopropenone sensitization with weekly scalp DPC. Using its own MiXCR run on the RACE reads, TCRdb lists one record per CDR3 protein. The sample includes tens of thousands of distinct CDR3 sequences, approximately 15% of them seen just once. The sequencing used whole blood, collected in connection with sensitization to the hapten diphenylcyclopropenone (DPC). These receptors all stem from a woman in her fifties or sixties with alopecia areata. Some clones in this sample may be carry-over from other donors' samples.

This clonotype was found many times. The chain has TRBV5-1 and TRBJ1-1; D unclear. Trimming stripped 1 base from V and 5 bases from J, with 12 bases between. Germline CDR1 is SGHRS and CDR2 is YFSETQ. The CDR3 runs 14 residues. The CDR3 DNA is TGCGCCAGCAGCTTGTGGGGTGGTGAAACTGAAGCTTTCTTT. It is translated as CASSLWGGETEAFF. Looking up the rest from reference TRBV5-1 and TRBJ1-1 gives the full variable domain: KAGVTQTPRYLIKTRGQQVTLSCSPISGHRSVSWYQQTPGQGLQFLFEYFSETQRNKGNFPGRFSGRQFSNSRSEMNVSTLELGDSALYLCASSLWGGETEAFFGQGTRLTVV.

The rearrangement links TRBV9 to TRBJ1-6; 7 nucleotides align to TRBD1. Germline CDR1 and CDR2: SGDLS and YYNGEE. The trim removed 4 bases at V and 7 bases at J, leaving 8 bases unmatched. The length of the CDR3 is 15 residues. The CDR3 sequence is CASSQTGTENSPLHF. The CDR3 DNA reads TGTGCCAGCAGCCAGACCGGGACAGAGAATTCACCCCTCCACTTT.

This sequence joins TRBV20-1 and TRBJ2-5; 8 bases are shared with TRBD2. The trim removed 0 bases at V and 7 bases at J, leaving 4 bases unmatched. The CDR3 covers 13 residues. Germline V CDR1 and CDR2: DFQATT, SNEGSKA (reference sequence). Here the CDR3 DNA reads TGCAGTGCTAGAGACGGACTAGCCGCGACCCAGTACTTC. This sequence encodes CSARDGLAATQYF.

This clonotype turned up a few times. The chain carries TRBV18 and TRBJ2-3, with D maybe TRBD2 (6 bases). The CDR3 loop spans 16 amino acids. Trimming cost V 2 bases and J 1 base, with 13 bases left between them. Germline-derived CDR1 and CDR2 are KGHSH and LQKENI. The CDR3 sequence: CASSPGREYGTDTQYF. DNA of the CDR3: TGTGCCAGCTCACCAGGGCGGGAATATGGCACAGATACGCAGTATTTT. Based on the CDR3 plus reference TRBV18 and TRBJ2-3, the full variable domain is NAGVMQNPRHLVRRRGQEARLRCSPMKGHSHVYWYRQLPEEGLKFMVYLQKENIIDESGMPKERFSAEFPKEGPSILRIQQVVRGDSAAYFCASSPGREYGTDTQYFGPGTRLTVL.

The chain links TRBV28 to TRBJ2-3; TRBD1 agrees at 7 bases. Germline-derived CDR1 and CDR2 are MDHEN and SYDVKM. The CDR3 is 16 amino acids. Trimming cost V 5 bases and J 1 base; bases outside gene matches: 9. CDR3 in DNA: TGTGCCAGCAGTGGTCACAGGGGATTTGGCACAGATACGCAGTATTTT. Its protein product is CASSGHRGFGTDTQYF. Using reference TRBV28 and TRBJ2-3 for the parts outside the CDR3, the full variable domain is DVKVTQSSRYLVKRTGEKVFLECVQDMDHENMFWYRQDPGLGLRLIYFSYDVKMKEKGDIPEGYSVSREKKERFSLILESASTNQTSMYLCASSGHRGFGTDTQYFGPGTRLTVL.

This clonotype showed up just a few times. This chain joins TRBV18 and TRBJ2-1; D assignment may be TRBD1 or TRBD2 (5 bases each). The CDR3 contains 14 residues. V dropped 6 bases and J dropped 5 bases, with 14 bases sitting between them. CDR1 KGHSH and CDR2 LQKENI come from the germline V gene. The CDR3 protein is CASSRDAVDNEQFF. DNA of the CDR3: TGTGCCAGCTCCCGGGACGCCGTAGACAATGAGCAGTTCTTC.

This clonotype was seen only a few times. The chain links TRBV2 to TRBJ2-2; TRBD1 matches 7 bases. Germline loops: CDR1 SNHLY, CDR2 FYNNEI. The CDR3 length is 15 residues. After removal of 2 bases from V and 2 bases from J, the junction contained 2 bases not matched to a gene. CDR3 in DNA: TGTGCCAGCAGTGAACACAGGGGTAACACCGGGGAGCTGTTTTTT. Its protein is CASSEHRGNTGELFF.

In this sample, this clonotype turned up a few times. The rearrangement joins TRBV7-2 to TRBJ1-1; 8 nucleotides agree with TRBD1. V gave up 4 bases and J gave up 4 bases; unmatched junction bases: 2. This CDR3 is 13 amino acids long. The germline gives CDR1 SGHTA, CDR2 FQGNSA. CDR3 DNA sequence: TGTGCCAGCAGCTCCCAGGGGGCCACTGAAGCTTTCTTT. This sequence encodes CASSSQGATEAFF.

CDR3 residues: CASRKRGNGELFF. CDR3 bases: TGTGCCAGCAGGAAAAGAGGGAACGGGGAGCTGTTTTTT. J is TRBJ2-2 and V is TRBV3-1; possibly TRBD2 for D (5 bases). CDR3 length: 13 residues. Germline V gene data show CDR1 as LGHDT and CDR2 as YNNKEL (reference sequence). Trimming cost V 6 bases and J 7 bases, with 12 bases left between them.

This clonotype was seen a handful of times. The rearrangement uses TRBV7-9 and TRBJ2-1; D is uncertain. Germline CDR1 SEHNR, CDR2 FQNEAQ (reference sequence). Trimming took 7 bases from V and 9 from J, leaving 22 bases between them. The CDR3 has 15 amino acids. The CDR3 reads CASKLTGGLVSEQFF. CDR3 sequence (DNA): TGTGCCAGCAAATTAACCGGTGGGTTGGTTAGTGAGCAGTTCTTC.

This clonotype was observed at least ten times. The chain employs TRBV11-2 and TRBJ2-7, with TRBD2 matching 7 bases. The CDR3 totals 14 residues. CDR1 is SGHAT and CDR2 is FQNNGV in the germline V gene. The J segment lost 9 bases and the V segment lost 4 bases, leaving 12 bases of the junction unmatched. The CDR3 protein is CASSSGRERERQYF. In nucleotides, the CDR3 is TGTGCCAGCAGCTCGGGGCGGGAGCGGGAAAGGCAGTACTTC.

A remark on this clonotype: A much larger clone lies a single base off, so this may be a read error. The gene calls are TRBV3-1 and TRBJ1-5; D is undetermined. CDR3 size: 13 residues. Germline V gene sequence: CDR1 LGHDT, CDR2 YNNKEL (reference sequence). The CDR3 loop is CAGSQAVGQPQHF. CDR3 nucleotides: TGTGCCGGCAGCCAAGCTGTTGGTCAGCCCCAGCATTTT.

This clonotype has more than one count but fewer than ten. The rearrangement joins TRBV7-2 to TRBJ2-7; the D gene is possibly TRBD2 (6 bases). V lost 1 base, J lost 1 base, and 14 bases lay in between. CDR3 length: 16 amino acids. Germline V gene lookup returns CDR1 SGHTA and CDR2 FQGNSA. The CDR3 bases are TGTGCCAGCAGCTTAGGCGGGGTTGGCATTTCCTACGAGCAGTACTTC. It specifies CASSLGGVGISYEQYF.

The rearrangement uses TRBV6-1 and TRBJ2-1; D is possibly TRBD1 (6 bases). The V gene lost 2 bases and the J gene lost 10 bases, with 15 bases spanning the gap. The CDR3 extends over 14 amino acids. Germline assignment: CDR1 MNHNS and CDR2 SASEGT. The DNA for the CDR3 is TGTGCCAGCAGTGAACCAGGGGAACCCAGAGAGCAGTTCTTC. The encoded protein is CASSEPGEPREQFF.

This clonotype was counted only a few times. The genes are TRBV7-2 and TRBJ2-5; D possibly uses TRBD1 or TRBD2 (5 bases each). This CDR3 contains 17 residues. Trimming shortened V by 1 base and J by 5 bases, and 20 bases separated the two germline ends. Germline V gene lookup returns CDR1 SGHTA and CDR2 FQGNSA. In nucleotides, the CDR3 is TGTGCCAGCAGCTTAGGAGTCGGGGCAGGGAGTTGGGAGACCCAGTACTTC. As protein: CASSLGVGAGSWETQYF.

The V and J genes are TRBV12-3 or TRBV12-4 and TRBJ1-5; possible D gene TRBD1, 5 bases. V lost 4 bases and J 5 bases, leaving 15 bases between the germline ends. This CDR3 is 15 amino acids long. The CDR3 nucleotides read TGTGCCAGCAGTTCCGGGGACCTCGGCGATCAGCCCCAGCATTTT. Translated, it gives CASSSGDLGDQPQHF.

This clonotype was counted only a few times. The chain links TRBV11-2 to TRBJ2-2, with D hard to call. Germline V lookup: CDR1 SGHAT, CDR2 FQNNGV. The CDR3 length is 16 residues. With 4 bases removed from V and 0 bases from J, the gap between germline ends came to 12 bases. The CDR3 DNA is TGTGCCAGCAGCTGGTCGGCTGGAGCGAACACCGGGGAGCTGTTTTTT. Its translation: CASSWSAGANTGELFF.

The genes are TRBV28 and TRBJ1-1; a possible D gene is TRBD1 (5 bases). V lost 2 bases, J lost 2 bases, and 9 bases lay in between. The CDR3 has 14 residues. CDR1 is MDHEN and CDR2 is SYDVKM in the germline V gene. CDR3 DNA: TGTGCCAGCAGTTTACAGGGCGGTAACACTGAAGCTTTCTTT. Its translation is CASSLQGGNTEAFF.

The gene calls are TRBV7-2 and TRBJ2-5; 8 positions agree with TRBD1. CDR1 and CDR2 from the germline V gene are SGHTA and FQGNSA. The CDR3 has 17 amino acids. The junction had 11 bases not matched to a gene; V was cut back by 3 bases and J by 2 bases. The CDR3 here is CASSLNPGQGGQETQYF. CDR3 nucleotides: TGTGCCAGCAGCTTGAACCCCGGACAGGGCGGGCAAGAGACCCAGTACTTC.

In this sample, this clonotype turned up many times. V gene TRBV7-9 combines with J gene TRBJ2-1; D tentatively fits TRBD1 or TRBD2 (6 bases each). The V end was cut by 1 base, the J end by 3 bases, with 10 bases between. Looked up from germline, CDR1 is SEHNR and CDR2 is FQNEAQ (reference sequence). This CDR3 comprises 15 residues. The DNA for the CDR3 is TGTGCCAGCAGCTTAGATGGGGGGCTCTACAATGAGCAGTTCTTC. Encoded protein: CASSLDGGLYNEQFF.